Reported below is one TCR gamma chain. The source of the sample is a study of gamma-delta T cells after stem cell transplantation. With CATT, TCRdb re-called clones from the RT-PCR reads. Among approximately 1,200 gamma-chain clones listed, about 83% were seen once. This TCR derives from a human donor. It is not recorded whose cells these are; they may come from a transplant donor. Specimen: gamma-delta T cells.

The CDR3 protein is CATWKRTVDWIKTF. The DNA for the CDR3 is TGTGCCACCTGGAAAAGGACTGTTGATTGGATCAAGACGTTT. V gene TRGV4 combines with J gene TRGJP2. The J gene, absent from TCRdb, was called here by matching the DNA to germline. Trimming cost V 6 bases and J 7 bases; bases outside gene matches: 11. Germline V gives CDR1 EGSTGY, CDR2 YDSYTSSV. The CDR3 covers 14 residues.